This is a list of T cell receptor beta chains from one sample in a study of T cell responses to AZD1222 COVID-19 vaccine. The data were produced by immunoSEQ multiplex PCR, yet TCRdb's version contains in-frame clones alone and is incomplete. The data hold fewer than 200,000 clones, with almost 90% observed a single time. Here the sequenced sample was peripheral blood, taken on day 0 of AZD1222 vaccination. The source of these receptors is an adult in good health. Each CDR3 is given with its conserved first and last residue. The D gene is left open where the match is weak. Expanded clones get a size class; other rows say once, few or many, or leave the size out.

size,V,J,D,CDR3,DNA
.,TRBV2,TRBJ2-4,.,CASGLQGRVKNIQYF,TGTGCCAGCGGATTACAGGGGAGGGTCAAAAACATTCAGTACTTC
.,TRBV13,TRBJ1-2,.,CASSLGLDGYTF,TGTGCCAGCAGCCTAGGGCTAGATGGCTACACCTTC
.,TRBV19,TRBJ2-2,.,CASRAGSDTGELFF,TGTGCCAGTAGAGCAGGGAGCGACACCGGGGAGCTGTTTTTT
few,TRBV3-1/TRBV3-2,TRBJ2-5,TRBD2,CASRSAGGPETQYF,TGTGCCAGCAGGTCAGCGGGGGGGCCAGAGACCCAGTACTTC
.,TRBV11-2,TRBJ2-7,TRBD2,CASIGRLRYEQYF,TGTGCCAGCATCGGGAGGCTTAGGTACGAGCAGTACTTC
.,TRBV30,TRBJ1-2,.,CAWRQGGGDYGYTF,TGTGCCTGGAGACAGGGAGGTGGTGACTATGGCTACACCTTC
many,TRBV5-1,TRBJ2-7,TRBD1,CASSPDRGLYEQYF,TGCGCCAGCAGTCCTGACAGGGGGCTCTACGAGCAGTACTTC
.,TRBV6-5,TRBJ1-1,.,CASRAVGVNTEAFF,TGTGCCAGCAGGGCGGTGGGCGTCAACACTGAAGCTTTCTTT
.,TRBV7-2,TRBJ1-5,.,CASTPGGGGNQPQHF,TGTGCCAGCACCCCGGGGGGCGGTGGCAATCAGCCCCAGCATTTT
.,TRBV4-1,TRBJ2-7,TRBD2,CASSPGGGGVYEQYF,TGCGCCAGCAGCCCCGGGGGGGGCGGTGTCTACGAGCAGTACTTC
once,TRBV7-9,TRBJ2-3,.,CASSLGSGRITDTQYF,TGTGCCAGCAGCTTAGGGTCAGGGAGAATAACAGATACGCAGTATTTT
.,TRBV5-4,TRBJ1-3,.,CASSHTGLVSGNTIYF,TGTGCCAGCAGCCACACAGGGTTGGTCTCTGGAAACACCATATATTTT
.,TRBV7-9,TRBJ1-3,.,CASSLGQGRGNTIYF,TGTGCCAGCAGCTTAGGGCAGGGGAGAGGAAACACCATATATTTT
few,TRBV5-4,TRBJ1-1,TRBD1,CASSRSRGGTEAFF,TGTGCCAGCAGCAGATCCAGGGGGGGTACTGAAGCTTTCTTT
.,TRBV30,TRBJ2-5,.,CAWAIVQETQYF,TGTGCCTGGGCTATTGTCCAAGAGACCCAGTACTTC
.,TRBV9,TRBJ2-7,.,CASSAGRGDEQYF,TGTGCCAGCAGCGCCGGGAGAGGGGACGAGCAGTACTTC
.,TRBV19,TRBJ2-2,TRBD1,CASTTTGGTGELFF,TGTGCCAGTACCACGACAGGGGGGACCGGGGAGCTGTTTTTT
.,TRBV18,TRBJ1-5,TRBD1,CASSPPFRQGNQPQHF,TGTGCCAGCTCACCACCGTTCCGACAGGGAAATCAGCCCCAGCATTTT
.,TRBV9,TRBJ1-6,.,CASSVTGIDSYNSPLHF,TGTGCCAGCAGCGTTACAGGGATAGACTCCTATAATTCACCCCTCCACTTT
once,TRBV5-4,TRBJ2-3,.,CASSLGLLNTDTQYF,TGTGCCAGCAGCTTGGGACTACTTAACACAGATACGCAGTATTTT
.,TRBV6-5,TRBJ1-1,.,CASSQSGRGSIEAFF,TGTGCCAGCAGTCAGTCGGGGAGAGGGAGCATTGAAGCTTTCTTT
.,TRBV10-3,TRBJ2-3,.,CAISESSEGRLDTQYF,TGTGCCATCAGTGAGTCGTCGGAGGGGAGATTAGATACGCAGTATTTT
.,TRBV7-2,TRBJ1-6,.,CASSLSGGNSPLHF,TGTGCCAGCAGCTTATCCGGCGGGAATTCACCCCTCCACTTT
.,TRBV6-2/TRBV6-3,TRBJ2-7,.,CASSYSAGASYEQYF,TGTGCCAGCAGTTACTCTGCGGGGGCCTCCTACGAGCAGTACTTC
.,TRBV11-2,TRBJ1-2,.,CASTLGSAGAGYGYTF,TGTGCCAGCACCTTAGGGTCGGCAGGGGCTGGCTATGGCTACACCTTC
.,TRBV7-8,TRBJ2-5,.,CASSRGQQETQYF,TGTGCCAGCAGCCGCGGACAGCAAGAGACCCAGTACTTC
.,TRBV28,TRBJ1-6,.,CASSPWGVSNSPLHF,TGTGCCAGCTCTCCTTGGGGGGTATCTAATTCACCCCTCCACTTT
.,TRBV27,TRBJ2-7,.,CASSSSSYEQYF,TGTGCCAGCAGCTCTAGCTCCTACGAGCAGTACTTC
.,TRBV19,TRBJ1-5,TRBD1,CASSTVQGATAQHF,TGTGCCAGTAGTACTGTTCAGGGGGCTACCGCCCAGCATTTT
.,TRBV3-1/TRBV3-2,TRBJ2-1,TRBD2,CASSQVPGTSGILSYNEQFF,TGTGCCAGCAGCCAAGTACCCGGGACTAGCGGGATACTTTCCTACAATGAGCAGTTCTTC
.,TRBV4-1,TRBJ1-3,.,CASSQERTSGNTIYF,TGCGCCAGCAGCCAAGAAAGAACCTCTGGAAACACCATATATTTT
.,TRBV7-3,TRBJ1-2,.,CASSIGDQAYGYTF,TGTGCCAGCAGTATAGGGGATCAGGCCTATGGCTACACCTTC
.,TRBV11-2,TRBJ2-1,TRBD2,CASSPQGGLARDEQFF,TGTGCCAGCAGCCCGCAGGGGGGACTAGCTAGGGATGAGCAGTTCTTC
.,TRBV10-3,TRBJ2-5,TRBD2,CAISDNLGLAGGETQYF,TGTGCCATCAGTGATAATTTGGGACTAGCGGGTGGGGAGACCCAGTACTTC
.,TRBV10-3,TRBJ1-5,TRBD1,CAIRTGENQPQHF,TGTGCCATCCGGACAGGGGAGAATCAGCCCCAGCATTTT
.,TRBV10-3,TRBJ2-1,TRBD2,CAITQTERGGYNEQFF,TGTGCCATCACCCAGACTGAGCGGGGGGGGTACAATGAGCAGTTCTTC
.,TRBV6-4,TRBJ1-2,.,CATPSGGGYTF,TGTGCCACCCCCTCGGGTGGTGGCTACACCTTC
.,TRBV9,TRBJ2-1,TRBD2,CASSTPAGDSYNEQFF,TGTGCCAGCAGCACCCCAGCGGGGGACTCCTACAATGAGCAGTTCTTC
.,TRBV29-1,TRBJ1-5,.,CSAKGGNQPQHF,TGCAGCGCCAAAGGAGGGAATCAGCCCCAGCATTTT
.,TRBV7-9,TRBJ1-4,TRBD1,CASSPGTGVEEKLFF,TGTGCCAGCAGCCCGGGGACAGGGGTTGAGGAAAAACTGTTTTTT
.,TRBV7-8,TRBJ1-1,TRBD1,CASSLEVRGRDTEAFF,TGTGCCAGCAGCTTAGAAGTCAGGGGGAGGGACACTGAAGCTTTCTTT
.,TRBV6-5,TRBJ1-5,.,CASSYSRIQPQHF,TGTGCCAGCAGTTACTCACGAATTCAGCCCCAGCATTTT
.,TRBV5-1,TRBJ2-7,.,CASSLGASYEQYF,TGCGCCAGCAGCCTGGGAGCATCCTACGAGCAGTACTTC